These 16 T cell receptor beta chains were all obtained from the same sample, sequenced in a study of blood T cell repertoires in COVID-19 (dated by TCRdb to the early 2020s). The library was generated by the immunoSEQ multiplex PCR assay. Imported from immuneACCESS, the table was reduced by TCRdb to in-frame sequences with V and J called. These copies leave out some clones; in studies compared against another copy, an unresolved V gene accounts for under half, and the cause of the remainder is not known. Present in this sample are about 180,000 clones, roughly 89% of which were seen just once. The ten largest clonotypes hold around 1.6% of the sample. The sequenced sample consisted of peripheral blood. These receptors were taken from a woman between 45 and 60 years old with acute or convalescent COVID-19.

This chain joins TRBV5-4 and TRBJ1-6; 9 bases match TRBD1. The germline gives CDR1 SGHNT, CDR2 YYREEE (reference sequence). CDR3 length: 14 amino acids. V lost 4 bases, J lost 9 bases, and 5 bases stayed unmatched. DNA for the CDR3: TGTGCCAGCAGCCCCGGGACAGGGAGTTCACCCCTCCACTTT. Translation gives CASSPGTGSSPLHF.

This chain uses TRBV27 with TRBJ2-7; D remains unclear. The CDR3 extends over 13 amino acids. Germline assignment: CDR1 MNHEY and CDR2 SMNVEV (reference sequence). Trimming took off 0 bases at V and 6 bases at J, with 9 bases between the two ends. This CDR3 is CASSLSSQIEQYF. The DNA for the CDR3 is TGTGCCAGCAGTTTATCGTCCCAAATCGAGCAGTACTTC.

This clone showed up just a few times. The rearrangement links TRBV7-2 to TRBJ2-5; no firm D call. CDR1 is SGHTA, CDR2 FQGNSA, per germline. The germline V and J ends were trimmed by 0 bases and 4 bases, with 6 bases remaining between them. The length of the CDR3 is 13 residues. The CDR3 reads CASSLAHRETQYF. CDR3 in DNA: TGTGCCAGCAGCTTAGCACATCGAGAGACCCAGTACTTC.

The chain is built from TRBV15 and TRBJ1-5, with 7 bases lining up with TRBD1. The J segment lost 2 bases and the V segment lost 0 bases, leaving 4 bases of the junction unmatched. The CDR3 totals 16 residues. Per the germline V gene, CDR1 is LNHNV and CDR2 is YYDKDF (reference sequence). CDR3 amino acids: CATSRDRDRRNQPQHF. DNA of the CDR3: TGTGCCACCAGCAGAGACCGGGACAGACGCAATCAGCCCCAGCATTTT.

This clone was seen a handful of times. This chain connects TRBV7-9 to TRBJ1-1, with TRBD1 matching over 7 bases. The CDR3 has 15 amino acids. CDR1 is SEHNR, CDR2 FQNEAQ, per germline (reference sequence). The V gene end was trimmed by 3 bases and the J gene end by 0 bases; junction bases not matched to a gene: 4. The CDR3 region has the DNA TGTGCCAGCAGCTTTCCGGGACAGATGAACACTGAAGCTTTCTTT. This translates into CASSFPGQMNTEAFF.

The chain is built from TRBV5-1 and TRBJ1-2, with D hard to call. CDR1 is SGHRS and CDR2 is YFSETQ in the germline V gene. V shed 3 bases and J shed 4 bases, with 10 bases lying between them. This CDR3 has 13 amino acids. The chain's CDR3 is CASSYDTTYGYTF. CDR3 nucleotide sequence: TGCGCCAGCAGCTATGACACGACCTATGGCTACACCTTC.

J is TRBJ1-3 and V is TRBV6-5; D is perhaps TRBD1 (5 bases). The ends were cut back, 0 bases at V and 8 bases at J, with 11 bases in the middle. Germline V gene data show CDR1 as MNHEY and CDR2 as SVGAGI. CDR3 length equals 14 residues. CDR3 sequence: CASSYSWGRDTIYF. CDR3 DNA sequence: TGTGCCAGCAGTTACTCGTGGGGGAGGGACACCATATATTTT.

The chain couples TRBV19 to TRBJ2-7, with 8 bases that match TRBD2. Germline V CDR1 and CDR2: LNHDA, SQIVND (reference sequence). The V segment lost 7 bases and the J segment 6 bases; nucleotides outside the gene matches: 11. This CDR3 is 14 amino acids long. In nucleotides, the CDR3 is TGTGCCAGTAAGGGTTCGGCGGGAGGTGGCGAGCAGTACTTC. Protein: CASKGSAGGGEQYF.

This clone was picked up one time. The genes are TRBV29-1 and TRBJ2-1; 8 bases line up with TRBD2. V dropped 7 bases and J dropped 6; count of bases not matched to a gene: 8. This CDR3 contains 13 residues. Germline lookup yields CDR1 SQVTM and CDR2 ANQGSEA. CDR3 nucleotide sequence: TGCAGCGCCACAAAAGGACTAGCCAATGAGCAGTTCTTC. Translating it yields CSATKGLANEQFF.

V is TRBV5-4 and J is TRBJ2-7; 12 bases agree with TRBD2. V was clipped by 4 bases and J by 3 bases; unmatched bases: 5. CDR3 length: 15 amino acids. The germline CDR1 and CDR2 sequences are SGHNT and YYREEE (reference sequence). The CDR3 coding sequence is TGTGCCAGCAGCCGGACTAGCGGGAATATCTACGAGCAGTACTTC. Protein product: CASSRTSGNIYEQYF.

The rearrangement links TRBV9 to TRBJ2-1; 7 bases align to TRBD2. Germline trimming cut 3 bases from V and 6 bases from J; bases unmatched to any gene: 12. Germline V gene lookup returns CDR1 SGDLS and CDR2 YYNGEE. The CDR3 consists of 16 residues. The CDR3 nucleotides are TGTGCCAGCAGCGGCCACAGAGGAGCGGGGCCCAATGAGCAGTTCTTC. It codes for CASSGHRGAGPNEQFF.

V is TRBV10-3 and J is TRBJ1-2; 7 positions agree with TRBD1. The CDR3 runs to 14 residues. From germline, CDR1 is ENHRY and CDR2 SYGVKD. V shed 6 bases, J shed 2 bases, and the junction held 6 bases outside the gene matches. The chain's CDR3 is CAISRQGPNYGYTF. In DNA form, the CDR3 reads TGTGCCATCAGCCGACAGGGCCCAAACTATGGCTACACCTTC.

The CDR3 loop is CASSPPQEVGELFF. The DNA of the CDR3 is TGTGCCAGCAGCCCCCCTCAGGAGGTCGGGGAGCTGTTTTTT. This chain links TRBV9 with TRBJ2-2; TRBD2 is a possible D gene (5 bases). V was pared by 4 bases and J by 7 bases, with 14 bases between. CDR3 size: 14 residues. The V gene's germline CDR1 is SGDLS and CDR2 YYNGEE.

V usage is TRBV14 and J usage is TRBJ1-2; 9 bases align to TRBD1. In germline, CDR1 is SGHDN, CDR2 FVKESK. V lost 4 bases to trimming and J lost 6 bases; unmatched junction nucleotides: 9. The CDR3 sequence is 15 residues long. This chain's CDR3 is CASSLPGTGLDGYTF. In DNA, the CDR3 is TGTGCCAGCAGCCTCCCCGGGACAGGGCTCGATGGCTACACCTTC.

The chain is built from TRBV3-1 (or the pseudogene TRBV3-2) and TRBJ1-4, with 8 bases that match TRBD1. Per germline, CDR1 LGHDT and CDR2 YNNKEL (reference sequence). The trim removed 0 bases at V and 6 bases at J, leaving 6 bases unmatched. The CDR3 totals 16 residues. This CDR3 reads CASSQEGTGEDEKLFF. The CDR3 region has the DNA TGTGCCAGCAGCCAAGAGGGGACAGGAGAAGATGAAAAACTGTTTTTT.

J is TRBJ2-2 and V is TRBV7-9; perhaps TRBD2 as D (6 bases). CDR1 and CDR2 from the germline V gene are SEHNR and FQNEAQ (reference sequence). The V and J ends lost 1 base and 3 bases respectively, with 12 bases between them. The CDR3 has 16 amino acids. The DNA of the CDR3 is TGTGCCAGCAGCTTAGGGTCCAGGGAGGACACCGGGGAGCTGTTTTTT. As protein: CASSLGSREDTGELFF.